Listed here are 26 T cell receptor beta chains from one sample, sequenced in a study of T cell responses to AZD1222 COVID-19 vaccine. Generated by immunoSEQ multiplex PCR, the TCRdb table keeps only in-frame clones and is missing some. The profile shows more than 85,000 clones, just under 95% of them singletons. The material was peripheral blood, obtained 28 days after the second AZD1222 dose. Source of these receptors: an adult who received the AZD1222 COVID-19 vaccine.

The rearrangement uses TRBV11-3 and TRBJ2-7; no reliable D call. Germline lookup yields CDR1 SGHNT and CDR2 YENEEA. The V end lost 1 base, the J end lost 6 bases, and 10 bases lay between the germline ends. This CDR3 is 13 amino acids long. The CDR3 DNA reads TGTGCCAGCAGCTTAGGTGGAGCAGGCGAGCAGTACTTC. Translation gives CASSLGGAGEQYF.

The CDR3 DNA follows: TGTGCCAGCAGCCAATACTCAGGGGGCAAGAGGGTAAAAGAGACCCAGTACTTC. Translating gives CASSQYSGGKRVKETQYF. V and J are TRBV14 and TRBJ2-5; 8 bases line up with TRBD1. V lost 2 bases and J lost 3; bases outside the gene matches: 14. The V gene's germline CDR1 is SGHDN and CDR2 FVKESK. The CDR3 has 18 amino acids.

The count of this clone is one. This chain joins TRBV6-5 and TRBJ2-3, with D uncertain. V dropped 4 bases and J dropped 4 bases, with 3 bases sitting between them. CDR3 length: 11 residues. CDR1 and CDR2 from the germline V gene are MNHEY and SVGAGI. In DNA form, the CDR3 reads TGTGCCAGCAGTTCGGCAGATACGCAGTATTTT. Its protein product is CASSSADTQYF.

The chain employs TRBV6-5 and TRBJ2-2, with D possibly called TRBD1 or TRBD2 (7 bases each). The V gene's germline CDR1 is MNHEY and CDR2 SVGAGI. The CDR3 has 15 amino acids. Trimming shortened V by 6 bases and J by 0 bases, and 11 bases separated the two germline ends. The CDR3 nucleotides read TGTGCCAGCAGAGCGGGGACAGCGAACACCGGGGAGCTGTTTTTT. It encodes CASRAGTANTGELFF.

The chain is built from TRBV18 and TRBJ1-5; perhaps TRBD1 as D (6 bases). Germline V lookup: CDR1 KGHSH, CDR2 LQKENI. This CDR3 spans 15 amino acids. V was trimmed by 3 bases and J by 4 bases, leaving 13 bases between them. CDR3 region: CASSPPGGANQPQHF. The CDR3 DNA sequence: TGTGCCAGCTCACCCCCGGGGGGGGCGAATCAGCCCCAGCATTTT.

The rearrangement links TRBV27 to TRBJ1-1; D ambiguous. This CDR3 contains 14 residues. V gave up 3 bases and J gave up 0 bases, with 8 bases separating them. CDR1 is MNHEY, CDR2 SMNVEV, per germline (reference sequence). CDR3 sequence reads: CASSFNSMNTEAFF. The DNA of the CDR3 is TGTGCCAGCAGTTTCAACAGTATGAACACTGAAGCTTTCTTT.

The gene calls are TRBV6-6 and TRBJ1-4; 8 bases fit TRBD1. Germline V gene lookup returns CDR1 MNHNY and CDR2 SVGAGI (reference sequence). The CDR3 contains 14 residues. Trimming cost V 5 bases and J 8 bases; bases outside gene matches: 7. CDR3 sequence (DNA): TGTGCCAGCAGTCCCGACAGGGGCAAAGAAAAACTGTTTTTT. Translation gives CASSPDRGKEKLFF.

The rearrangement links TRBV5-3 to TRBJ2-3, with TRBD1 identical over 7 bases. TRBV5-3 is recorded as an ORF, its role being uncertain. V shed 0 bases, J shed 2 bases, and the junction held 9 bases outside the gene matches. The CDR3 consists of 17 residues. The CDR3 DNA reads TGTGCCAGAAGCTTGGCCCTCGACAGGGCCGCCACAGATACGCAGTATTTT. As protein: CARSLALDRAATDTQYF.

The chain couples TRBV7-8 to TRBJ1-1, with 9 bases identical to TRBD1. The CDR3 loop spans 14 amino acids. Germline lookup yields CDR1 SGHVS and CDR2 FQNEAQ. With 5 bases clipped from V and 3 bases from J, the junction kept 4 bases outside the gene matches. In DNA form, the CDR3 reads TGTGCCAGCAGCCAAAACAGGGGGCACACTGAAGCTTTCTTT. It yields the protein CASSQNRGHTEAFF.

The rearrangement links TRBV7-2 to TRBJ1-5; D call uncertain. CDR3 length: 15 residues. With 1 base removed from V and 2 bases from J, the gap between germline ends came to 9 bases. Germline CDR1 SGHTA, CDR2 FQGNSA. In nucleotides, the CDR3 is TGTGCCAGCAGCTTAGGAGGGTTAGGCAATCAGCCCCAGCATTTT. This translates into CASSLGGLGNQPQHF. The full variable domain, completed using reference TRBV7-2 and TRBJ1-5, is GAGVSQSPSNKVTEKGKDVELRCDPISGHTALYWYRQSLGQGLEFLIYFQGNSAPDKSGLPSDRFSAERTGGSVSTLTIQRTQQEDSAVYLCASSLGGLGNQPQHFGDGTRLSIL.

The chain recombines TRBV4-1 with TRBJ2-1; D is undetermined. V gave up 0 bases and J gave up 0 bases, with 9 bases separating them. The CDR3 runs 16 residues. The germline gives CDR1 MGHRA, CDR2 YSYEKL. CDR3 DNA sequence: TGCGCCAGCAGCCAAGATCGAGTCCGCTCCTACAATGAGCAGTTCTTC. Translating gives CASSQDRVRSYNEQFF.

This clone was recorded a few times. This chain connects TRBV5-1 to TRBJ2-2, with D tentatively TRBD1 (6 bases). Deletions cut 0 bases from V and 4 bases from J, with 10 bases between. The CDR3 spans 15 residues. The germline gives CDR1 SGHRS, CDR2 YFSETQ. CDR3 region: CASSLGGRGTGELFF. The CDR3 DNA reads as TGCGCCAGCAGCTTGGGGGGGCGCGGCACCGGGGAGCTGTTTTTT.

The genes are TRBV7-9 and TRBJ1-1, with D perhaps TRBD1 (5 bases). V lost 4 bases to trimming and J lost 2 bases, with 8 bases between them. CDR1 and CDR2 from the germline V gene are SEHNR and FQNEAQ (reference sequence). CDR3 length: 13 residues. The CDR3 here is CASSSQGNTEAFF. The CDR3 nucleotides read TGTGCCAGCAGCTCTCAGGGCAACACTGAAGCTTTCTTT.

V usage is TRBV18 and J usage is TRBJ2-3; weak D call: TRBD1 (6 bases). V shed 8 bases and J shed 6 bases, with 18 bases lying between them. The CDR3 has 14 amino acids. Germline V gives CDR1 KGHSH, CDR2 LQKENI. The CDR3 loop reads CASRPESGVDTQYF. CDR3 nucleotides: TGTGCCAGCCGCCCGGAGTCAGGGGTGGATACGCAGTATTTT.

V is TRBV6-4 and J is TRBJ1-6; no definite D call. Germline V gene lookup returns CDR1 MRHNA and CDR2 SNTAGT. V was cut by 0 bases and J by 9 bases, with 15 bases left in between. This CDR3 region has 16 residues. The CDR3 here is CASSDSTFGWASPLHF. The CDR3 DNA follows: TGTGCCAGCAGTGACTCGACGTTCGGGTGGGCTTCACCCCTCCACTTT.

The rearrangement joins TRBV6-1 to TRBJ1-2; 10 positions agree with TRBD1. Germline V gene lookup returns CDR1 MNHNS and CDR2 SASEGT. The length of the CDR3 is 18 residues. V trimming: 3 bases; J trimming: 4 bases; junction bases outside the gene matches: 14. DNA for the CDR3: TGTGCCAGCAGTGATGACAGGGGGCTCGTGCTGGTTGGCTATGGCTACACCTTC. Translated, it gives CASSDDRGLVLVGYGYTF.

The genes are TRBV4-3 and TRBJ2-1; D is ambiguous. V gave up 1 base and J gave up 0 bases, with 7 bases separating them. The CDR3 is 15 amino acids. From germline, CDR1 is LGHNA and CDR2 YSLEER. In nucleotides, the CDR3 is TGCGCCAGCAGCCAAGGGACGAGCTCCTACAATGAGCAGTTCTTC. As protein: CASSQGTSSYNEQFF.

The CDR3 spells CSASWDAGNTIYF. In nucleotides, the CDR3 is TGCAGTGCTAGTTGGGACGCCGGAAACACCATATATTTT. The chain recombines TRBV20-1 with TRBJ1-3; tentative D call: TRBD1 (5 bases). The V gene lost 3 bases and the J gene lost 4 bases, with 10 bases spanning the gap. The CDR3 has 13 amino acids. From germline, CDR1 is DFQATT and CDR2 SNEGSKA (reference sequence).

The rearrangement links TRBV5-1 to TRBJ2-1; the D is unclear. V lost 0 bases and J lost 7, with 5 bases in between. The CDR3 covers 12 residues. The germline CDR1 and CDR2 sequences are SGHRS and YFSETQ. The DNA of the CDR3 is TGCGCCAGCAGCTTGGGGTTGAATGAGCAGTTCTTC. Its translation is CASSLGLNEQFF.

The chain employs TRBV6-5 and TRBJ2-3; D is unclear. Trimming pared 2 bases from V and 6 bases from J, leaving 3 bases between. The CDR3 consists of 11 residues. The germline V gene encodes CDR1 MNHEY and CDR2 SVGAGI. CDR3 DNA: TGTGCCAGCAGTTACGGGGATACGCAGTATTTT. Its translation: CASSYGDTQYF.

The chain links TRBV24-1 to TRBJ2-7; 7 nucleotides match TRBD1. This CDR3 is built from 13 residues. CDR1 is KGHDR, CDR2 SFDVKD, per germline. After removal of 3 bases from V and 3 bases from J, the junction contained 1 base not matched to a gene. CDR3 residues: CATSDGDSYEQYF. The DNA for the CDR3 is TGTGCCACCAGTGATGGGGACAGCTACGAGCAGTACTTC.

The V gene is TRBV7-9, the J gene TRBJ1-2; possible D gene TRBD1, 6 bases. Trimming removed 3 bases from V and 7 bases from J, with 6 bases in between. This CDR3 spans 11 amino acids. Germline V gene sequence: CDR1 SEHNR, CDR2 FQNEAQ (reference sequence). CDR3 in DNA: TGTGCCAGCAGCTTCAGGGGTGGCTACACCTTC. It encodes CASSFRGGYTF.

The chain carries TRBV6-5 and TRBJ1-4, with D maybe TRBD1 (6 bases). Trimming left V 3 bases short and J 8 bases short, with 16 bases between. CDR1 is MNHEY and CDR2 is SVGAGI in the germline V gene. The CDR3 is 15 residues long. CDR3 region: CASSYGPGAYEKLFF. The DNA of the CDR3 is TGTGCCAGCAGTTATGGGCCGGGGGCATACGAAAAACTGTTTTTT.

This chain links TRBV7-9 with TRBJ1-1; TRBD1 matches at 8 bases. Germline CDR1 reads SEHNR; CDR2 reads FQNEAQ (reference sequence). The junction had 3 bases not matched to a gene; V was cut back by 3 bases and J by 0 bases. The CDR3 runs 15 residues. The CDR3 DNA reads TGTGCCAGCAGCTTCGTGACAGGGGTGAACACTGAAGCTTTCTTT. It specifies CASSFVTGVNTEAFF. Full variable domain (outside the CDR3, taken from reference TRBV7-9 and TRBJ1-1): DTGVSQNPRHKITKRGQNVTFRCDPISEHNRLYWYRQTLGQGPEFLTYFQNEAQLEKSRLLSDRFSAERPKGSFSTLEIQRTEQGDSAMYLCASSFVTGVNTEAFFGQGTRLTVV.

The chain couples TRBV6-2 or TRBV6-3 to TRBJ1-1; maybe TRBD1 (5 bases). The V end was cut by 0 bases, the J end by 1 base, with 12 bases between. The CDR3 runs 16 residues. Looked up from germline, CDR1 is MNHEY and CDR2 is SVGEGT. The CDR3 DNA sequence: TGTGCCAGCAGTTACTCGAGTGGGGGGTGGAACACTGAAGCTTTCTTT. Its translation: CASSYSSGGWNTEAFF.

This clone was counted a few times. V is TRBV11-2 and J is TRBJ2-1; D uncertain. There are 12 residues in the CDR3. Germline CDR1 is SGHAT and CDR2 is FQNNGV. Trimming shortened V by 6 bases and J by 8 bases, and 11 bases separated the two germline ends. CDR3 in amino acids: CASRSVKDEQFF. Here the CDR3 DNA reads TGTGCCAGCAGGAGCGTCAAGGATGAGCAGTTCTTC.